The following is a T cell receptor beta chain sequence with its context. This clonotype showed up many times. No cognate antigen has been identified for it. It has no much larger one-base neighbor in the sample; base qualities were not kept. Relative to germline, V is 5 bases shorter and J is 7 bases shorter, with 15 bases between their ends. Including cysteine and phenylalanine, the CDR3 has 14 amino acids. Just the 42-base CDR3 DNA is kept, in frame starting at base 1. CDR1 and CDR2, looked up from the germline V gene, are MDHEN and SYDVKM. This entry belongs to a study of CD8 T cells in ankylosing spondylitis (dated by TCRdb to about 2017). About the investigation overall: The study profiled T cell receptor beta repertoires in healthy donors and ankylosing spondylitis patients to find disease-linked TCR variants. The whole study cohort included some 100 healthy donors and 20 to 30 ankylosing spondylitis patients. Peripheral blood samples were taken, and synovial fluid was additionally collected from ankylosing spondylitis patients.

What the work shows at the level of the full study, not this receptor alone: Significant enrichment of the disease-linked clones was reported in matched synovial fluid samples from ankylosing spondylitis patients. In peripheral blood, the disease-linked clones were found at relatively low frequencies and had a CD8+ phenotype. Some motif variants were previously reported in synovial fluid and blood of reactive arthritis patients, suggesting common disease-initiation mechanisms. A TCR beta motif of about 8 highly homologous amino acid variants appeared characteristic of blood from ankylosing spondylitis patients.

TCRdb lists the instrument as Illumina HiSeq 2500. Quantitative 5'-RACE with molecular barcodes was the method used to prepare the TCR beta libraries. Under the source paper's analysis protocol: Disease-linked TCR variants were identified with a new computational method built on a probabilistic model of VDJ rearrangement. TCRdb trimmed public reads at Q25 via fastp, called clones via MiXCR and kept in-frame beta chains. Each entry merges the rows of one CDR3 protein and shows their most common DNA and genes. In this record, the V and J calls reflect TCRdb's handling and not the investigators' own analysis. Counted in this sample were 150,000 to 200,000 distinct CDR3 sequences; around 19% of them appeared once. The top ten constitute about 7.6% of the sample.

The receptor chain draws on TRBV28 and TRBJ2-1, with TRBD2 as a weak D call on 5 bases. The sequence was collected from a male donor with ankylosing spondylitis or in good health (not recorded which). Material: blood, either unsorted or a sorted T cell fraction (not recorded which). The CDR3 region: CASSPGSGTNEQFF. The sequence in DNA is TGTGCCAGCAGTCCCGGAAGCGGAACTAATGAGCAGTTCTTC.